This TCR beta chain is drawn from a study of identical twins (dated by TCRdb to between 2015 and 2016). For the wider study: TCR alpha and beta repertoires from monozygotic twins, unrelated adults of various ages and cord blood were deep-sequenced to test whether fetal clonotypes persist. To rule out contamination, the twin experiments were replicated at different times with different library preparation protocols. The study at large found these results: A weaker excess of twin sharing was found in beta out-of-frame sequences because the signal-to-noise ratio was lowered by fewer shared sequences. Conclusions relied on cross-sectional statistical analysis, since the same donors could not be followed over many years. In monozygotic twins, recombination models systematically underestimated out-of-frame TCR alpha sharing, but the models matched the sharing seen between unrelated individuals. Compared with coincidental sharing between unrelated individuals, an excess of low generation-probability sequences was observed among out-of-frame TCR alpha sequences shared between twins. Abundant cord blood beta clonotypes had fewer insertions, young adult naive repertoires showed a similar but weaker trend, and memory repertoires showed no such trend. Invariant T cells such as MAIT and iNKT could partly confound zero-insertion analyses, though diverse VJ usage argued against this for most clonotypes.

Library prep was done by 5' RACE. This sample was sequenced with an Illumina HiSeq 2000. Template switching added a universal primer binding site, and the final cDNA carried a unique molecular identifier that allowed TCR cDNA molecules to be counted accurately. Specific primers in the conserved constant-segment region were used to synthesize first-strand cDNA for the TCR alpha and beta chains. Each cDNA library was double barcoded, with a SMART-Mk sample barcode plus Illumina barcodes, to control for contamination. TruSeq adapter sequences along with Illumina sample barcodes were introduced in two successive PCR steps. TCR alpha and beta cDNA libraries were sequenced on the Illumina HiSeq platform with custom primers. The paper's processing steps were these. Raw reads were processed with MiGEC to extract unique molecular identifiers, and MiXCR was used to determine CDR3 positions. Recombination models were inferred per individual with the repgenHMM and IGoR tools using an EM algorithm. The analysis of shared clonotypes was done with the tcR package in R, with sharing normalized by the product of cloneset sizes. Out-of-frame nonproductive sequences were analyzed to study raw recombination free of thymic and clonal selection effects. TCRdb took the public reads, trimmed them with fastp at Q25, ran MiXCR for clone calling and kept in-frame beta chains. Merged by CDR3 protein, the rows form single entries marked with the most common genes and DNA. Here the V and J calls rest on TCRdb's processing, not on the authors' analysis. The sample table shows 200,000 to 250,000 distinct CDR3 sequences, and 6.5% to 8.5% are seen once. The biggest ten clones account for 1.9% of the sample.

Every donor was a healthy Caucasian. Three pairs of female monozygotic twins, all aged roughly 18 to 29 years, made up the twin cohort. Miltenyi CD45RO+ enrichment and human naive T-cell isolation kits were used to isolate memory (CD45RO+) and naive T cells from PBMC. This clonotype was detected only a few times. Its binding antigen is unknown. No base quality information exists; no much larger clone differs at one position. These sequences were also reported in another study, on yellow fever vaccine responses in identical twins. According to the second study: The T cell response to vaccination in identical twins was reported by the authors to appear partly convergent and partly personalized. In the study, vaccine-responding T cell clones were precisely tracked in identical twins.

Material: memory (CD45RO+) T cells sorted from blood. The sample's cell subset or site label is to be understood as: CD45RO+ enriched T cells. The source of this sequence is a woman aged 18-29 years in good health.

CDR3 loop: CASTAGQPSRETQYF. The sequence in DNA is TGTGCCAGCACCGCGGGACAGCCATCACGAGAGACCCAGTACTTC. The rearrangement joined TRBV28 to TRBJ2-5, and possibly TRBD1, on 7 matching bases. The CDR3, from cysteine to phenylalanine, totals 15 residues. CDR3 DNA only is kept here, 45 bases in frame from base 1. V is cut by 7 bases and J by 4 bases, and the space between the germline ends is 19 bases. The CDR1 and CDR2 encoded by the germline V gene are MDHEN and SYDVKM.